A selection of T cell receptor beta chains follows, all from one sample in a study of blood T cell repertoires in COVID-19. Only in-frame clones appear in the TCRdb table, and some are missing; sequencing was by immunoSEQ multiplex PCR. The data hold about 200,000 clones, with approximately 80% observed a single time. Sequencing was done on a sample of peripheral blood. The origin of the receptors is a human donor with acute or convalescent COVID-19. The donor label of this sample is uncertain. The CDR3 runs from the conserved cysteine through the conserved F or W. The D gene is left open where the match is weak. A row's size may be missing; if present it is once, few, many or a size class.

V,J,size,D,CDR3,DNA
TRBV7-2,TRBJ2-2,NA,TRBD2,CASSPLAGGELFF,TGTGCCAGCAGCCCCCTAGCGGGAGGGGAGCTGTTTTTT
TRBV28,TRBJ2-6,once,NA,CASSSPSGAGTGANVLTF,TGTGCCAGCAGTTCCCCAAGCGGCGCCGGCACTGGGGCCAACGTCCTGACTTTC
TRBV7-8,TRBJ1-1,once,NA,CASSFRQNTEAFF,TGTGCCAGCAGCTTCCGACAGAACACTGAAGCTTTCTTT
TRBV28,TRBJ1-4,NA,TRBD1,CASSLARQGYGAREKLFF,TGTGCCAGCAGTTTGGCGAGACAGGGGTATGGGGCGCGTGAAAAACTGTTTTTT
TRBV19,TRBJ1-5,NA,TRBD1,CASGDRGSQPQHF,TGTGCCAGTGGCGACAGGGGGAGTCAGCCCCAGCATTTT
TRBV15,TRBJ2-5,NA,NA,CATSRAPGEGETQYF,TGCGCCACCAGCAGAGCCCCCGGAGAAGGAGAGACCCAGTACTTC
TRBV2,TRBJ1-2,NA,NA,CASNRDYGYTF,TGTGCCAGCAACAGGGACTATGGCTACACCTTC
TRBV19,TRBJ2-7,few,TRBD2,CATSFSGRASYEQYF,TGTGCCACCTCTTTTAGCGGGAGAGCGTCCTACGAGCAGTACTTC
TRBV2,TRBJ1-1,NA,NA,CASSSTGLVAFF,TGTGCCAGCAGTAGCACAGGGTTGGTTGCTTTCTTT
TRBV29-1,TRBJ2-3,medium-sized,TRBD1,CSVEVRTGLSTDTQYF,TGCAGCGTTGAAGTCCGGACAGGCCTGAGCACAGATACGCAGTATTTT